This is a list of T cell receptor beta chains from one sample in a study of T cells in Graves' hyperthyroidism and ophthalmopathy. From the multiplex PCR reads, TCRdb called clonotypes with MiXCR, one entry per CDR3 protein. The sample shows around 300,000 distinct CDR3 sequences, 20% to 30% of them seen only once. Sequenced: blood. The receptor set was obtained from a man aged 35 to 55 with Graves' hyperthyroidism that later progressed to Graves' ophthalmopathy. Each CDR3 is given with its conserved first and last residue. A D gene is named only where the DNA matches it firmly. The size of a clone is reported for some rows only, either as once, few or many, or as a class for expanded clones.

>many|TRBD1|TRBV5-1|TRBJ2-7
CASSLETGGLYEQYF
TGCGCCAGCAGCTTGGAGACAGGGGGCTTGTACGAGCAGTACTTC
>many|TRBD2|TRBV12-3/TRBV12-4|TRBJ2-3
CASSLLGTSADTQYF
TGTGCCAGCAGTTTACTCGGGACTAGCGCAGATACGCAGTATTTT
>many|TRBD2|TRBV29-1|TRBJ2-7
CSVQWGTSGSTYEQYF
TGCAGCGTCCAATGGGGGACTAGCGGCTCCACCTACGAGCAGTACTTC
>many|-|TRBV5-5|TRBJ2-7
CASSLPRVPYEQYF
TGTGCCAGCAGCCTGCCACGGGTGCCCTACGAGCAGTACTTC
>-|-|TRBV9|TRBJ2-2
CASSVESGVGTGELFF
TGTGCCAGCAGCGTAGAATCCGGGGTAGGCACCGGGGAGCTGTTTTTT
>-|-|TRBV6-1|TRBJ1-1
CASKMRLNTEAFF
TGTGCCAGCAAAATGCGTTTGAACACTGAAGCTTTCTTT
>-|TRBD2|TRBV6-5|TRBJ2-7
CASSSELAGALDEQYF
TGTGCCAGCAGTTCCGAACTAGCGGGAGCCCTCGACGAGCAGTACTTC
>many|-|TRBV18|TRBJ2-7
CASSPAAYEQYF
TGTGCCAGCTCACCGGCCGCCTACGAGCAGTACTTC
>-|-|TRBV5-1|TRBJ2-5
CASSLGGTEETQYF
TGCGCCAGCAGCTTGGGTGGGACTGAAGAGACCCAGTACTTC
>many|TRBD2|TRBV7-9|TRBJ2-2
CASSPERESTGELFF
TGTGCCAGCAGCCCTGAGCGGGAAAGCACCGGGGAGCTGTTTTTT
>many|TRBD1|TRBV5-1|TRBJ1-2
CASTEGAVGPYGYTF
TGCGCCAGCACCGAGGGGGCAGTTGGACCCTATGGCTACACCTTC
>-|TRBD1|TRBV12-3/TRBV12-4|TRBJ1-5
CASSIDRGSQPQHF
TGTGCCAGCAGTATCGACAGGGGGAGTCAGCCCCAGCATTTT
>many|TRBD2|TRBV28|TRBJ2-7
CASSRTSGRASEQYF
TGTGCCAGCAGCAGGACTAGCGGGAGGGCAAGCGAGCAGTACTTC
>many|-|TRBV7-6|TRBJ2-7
CASSLAGGSEQYF
TGTGCCAGCAGCTTAGCGGGCGGTTCCGAGCAGTACTTC
>many|TRBD2|TRBV20-1|TRBJ2-7
CRAMEGGSYEQYF
TGCAGAGCGATGGAGGGCGGGAGCTACGAGCAGTACTTC
>-|-|TRBV28|TRBJ2-2
CASQGSGPTGELFF
TGTGCCAGTCAAGGATCCGGACCCACCGGGGAGCTGTTTTTT
>many|-|TRBV18|TRBJ2-4
CASSPPSLGGIQYF
TGTGCCAGCTCACCACCATCTCTGGGGGGCATTCAGTACTTC
>-|-|TRBV6-1|TRBJ2-7
CASSTGRMYF
TGTGCCAGCAGTACGGGACGAATGTACTTC
>many|-|TRBV5-1|TRBJ2-7
CASSWGIGAEQYF
TGCGCCAGCAGCTGGGGGATAGGGGCCGAGCAGTACTTC
>many|TRBD2|TRBV18|TRBJ2-2
CASSPWTSDETGELFF
TGTGCCAGCTCACCATGGACTAGCGATGAGACCGGGGAGCTGTTTTTT
>many|TRBD2|TRBV12-3/TRBV12-4|TRBJ2-7
CASSLKTGTSGRRYEQYF
TGTGCCAGCAGTCTAAAGACCGGGACTAGCGGGAGAAGGTACGAGCAGTACTTC
>-|-|TRBV12-3/TRBV12-4|TRBJ2-5
CASNSDQGPRETQYF
TGTGCCAGCAACTCCGATCAGGGGCCGAGGGAGACCCAGTACTTC
>-|TRBD1|TRBV19|TRBJ2-7
CASSTAGQGYEQYF
TGTGCCAGTAGTACAGCCGGACAGGGTTACGAGCAGTACTTC
>-|TRBD1|TRBV29-1|TRBJ2-2
CSVGTDRVGGELFF
TGCAGCGTCGGGACGGACAGGGTGGGCGGGGAGCTGTTTTTT
>-|-|TRBV19|TRBJ1-5
CASSNNQPQHF
TGTGCCAGTAGTAATAATCAGCCCCAGCATTTT
>once|-|TRBV6-2/TRBV6-3|TRBJ2-7
CASSYDYNYEQYF
TGTGCCAGCAGTTACGACTATAACTACGAGCAGTACTTC
>few|TRBD2|TRBV3-1|TRBJ2-2
CASSRFSGRGGELFF
TGTGCCAGCAGCCGATTTAGCGGGAGAGGCGGGGAGCTGTTTTTT
>once|TRBD1|TRBV30|TRBJ1-2
CAWGAQGGYGYTF
TGTGCCTGGGGGGCGCAGGGGGGCTATGGCTACACCTTC
>many|TRBD1|TRBV15|TRBJ2-6
CATSRDRGTLFGANVLTF
TGTGCCACCAGCAGGGACAGGGGAACACTCTTTGGGGCCAACGTCCTGACTTTC
>once|TRBD1|TRBV6-1|TRBJ1-1
CASRQRQGTEAFF
TGTGCCAGCAGGCAACGACAGGGTACGGAAGCTTTCTTT
>-|TRBD1|TRBV6-2/TRBV6-3|TRBJ1-1
CASSYSNEGAQLVAFF
TGTGCCAGCAGTTACTCGAATGAGGGGGCGCAGCTTGTGGCTTTCTTT
>-|-|TRBV2|TRBJ1-1
CASHERWGTEAFF
TGTGCCAGTCACGAAAGGTGGGGAACTGAAGCTTTCTTT
>-|-|TRBV6-2/TRBV6-3|TRBJ1-2
CASIDSVYGYTF
TGTGCCAGCATTGATTCGGTATATGGCTACACCTTC
>-|-|TRBV2|TRBJ1-1
CASSNFDNFGTEAFF
TGTGCCAGCAGTAATTTCGACAATTTTGGCACTGAAGCTTTCTTT
>many|TRBD1|TRBV15|TRBJ1-6
CATSRDKSGQGNSPLHF
TGTGCCACCAGCAGAGATAAATCAGGACAGGGGAATTCACCCCTCCACTTT
>many|-|TRBV3-1|TRBJ1-1
CASRGFDTEAFF
TGTGCCAGTAGAGGGTTCGACACTGAAGCTTTCTTT
>-|-|TRBV6-1|TRBJ1-1
CASSAIMNTEAFF
TGTGCCAGCAGCGCAATCATGAACACTGAAGCTTTCTTT
>many|TRBD1|TRBV10-3|TRBJ2-7
CATKGRQGQYEQYF
TGTGCCACCAAAGGGAGACAGGGACAATACGAGCAGTACTTC
>many|TRBD1|TRBV5-1|TRBJ2-2
CASSPGQGYSGELFF
TGCGCCAGCAGCCCGGGACAGGGATATTCCGGGGAGCTGTTTTTT
>many|-|TRBV19|TRBJ1-2
CASREDDYGYTF
TGTGCCAGTAGGGAGGATGACTATGGCTACACCTTC
>many|TRBD1|TRBV6-1|TRBJ1-2
CASSPDRDGIFGGYTF
TGTGCCAGCAGTCCGGACAGGGATGGGATTTTTGGTGGCTACACCTTC
>many|TRBD2|TRBV3-1|TRBJ2-7
CASSQEFGTSGRGEQYF
TGTGCCAGCAGCCAAGAGTTCGGGACTAGCGGGAGGGGCGAGCAGTACTTC
>many|-|TRBV3-1|TRBJ2-7
CASSQEVWGVLGEQYF
TGTGCCAGCAGCCAAGAAGTTTGGGGGGTTCTGGGCGAGCAGTACTTC
>many|TRBD2|TRBV5-6|TRBJ2-4
CASSHGGGLAKNIQYF
TGTGCCAGCAGCCACGGCGGGGGGCTAGCCAAAAACATTCAGTACTTC
>many|-|TRBV20-1|TRBJ2-7
CSARDPRKDGEQYF
TGCAGTGCTAGAGACCCAAGAAAAGACGGAGAGCAGTACTTC
>-|TRBD1|TRBV4-3|TRBJ2-5
CASSHLGQGMETQYF
TGCGCCAGCAGCCACCTTGGACAGGGGATGGAGACCCAGTACTTC
>many|-|TRBV7-9|TRBJ2-5
CASRPDTQETQYF
TGTGCCAGCAGACCGGACACCCAAGAGACCCAGTACTTC
>many|-|TRBV12-3/TRBV12-4|TRBJ1-2
CASSSVWGSFHGYTF
TGTGCCAGCAGTTCCGTATGGGGGAGCTTTCATGGCTACACCTTC
>-|TRBD1|TRBV7-8|TRBJ2-7
CASRDTDRGWAYEQYF
TGTGCCAGCAGGGATACAGACAGGGGATGGGCCTACGAGCAGTACTTC
>-|TRBD1|TRBV24-1|TRBJ2-5
CATSAGTGQETQYF
TGTGCCACCAGTGCCGGGACAGGACAAGAGACCCAGTACTTC
>many|-|TRBV2|TRBJ2-7
CASSGEEGSSHEQYF
TGTGCCAGCAGTGGAGAGGAAGGGTCGTCCCACGAGCAGTACTTC
>many|-|TRBV10-2|TRBJ1-1
CASSGGMNTEAFF
TGCGCCAGCAGCGGAGGGATGAACACTGAAGCTTTCTTT